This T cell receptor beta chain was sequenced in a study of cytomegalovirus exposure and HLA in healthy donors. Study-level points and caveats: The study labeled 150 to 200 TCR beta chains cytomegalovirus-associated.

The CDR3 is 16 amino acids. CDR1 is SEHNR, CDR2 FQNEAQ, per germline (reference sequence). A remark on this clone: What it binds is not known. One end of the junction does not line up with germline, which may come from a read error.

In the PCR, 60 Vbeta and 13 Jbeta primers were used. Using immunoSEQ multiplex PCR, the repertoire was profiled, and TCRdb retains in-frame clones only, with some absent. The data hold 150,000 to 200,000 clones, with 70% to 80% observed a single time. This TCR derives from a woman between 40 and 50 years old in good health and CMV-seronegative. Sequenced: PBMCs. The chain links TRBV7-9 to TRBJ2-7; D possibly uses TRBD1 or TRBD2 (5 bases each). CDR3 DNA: TGTTCCAGCAGCCTAGCTTTAGGGGAAAGAAGCTACGAGCAGTACTTC. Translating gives CSSSLALGERSYEQYF.